Described below is a single T cell receptor beta chain sequence and its context. Its antigen is not yet known. The record has no base qualities; no much larger clone is one base away. Library preparation employed the immunoSEQ multiplex PCR assay. A mixture of 60 forward primers for TCR Vbeta segments and 13 reverse primers for TCR Jbeta segments was used in the multiplex PCR. The CDR3 region of rearranged TCR beta genes was amplified from genomic DNA by a multiplex PCR assay. Amplified TCR beta libraries were sequenced as 87-base-pair reads on the Illumina HiSeq System. The authors' analysis ran thus. In a later analysis, about 80 million unique TCR beta chains were counted across the 500 to 700 repertoires, and some 10 million of these chains were shared by at least two donors. Raw reads were error-corrected and collapsed into unique sequences with a nearest-neighbor algorithm that merged closely related sequences to remove PCR and sequencing errors. CDR3 sequences were aligned to IMGT reference sequences to assign V, D and J gene segments. For a sequence to be retained, a match of at least six nucleotides to both a V gene segment and a J gene segment was required. Rearrangements were called productive when the CDR3 lacked stop codons and stayed in frame with V and J; all others were non-productive. Following IMGT convention, CDR3 was defined as the stretch from the second conserved V-encoded cysteine to the conserved J-encoded phenylalanine. Sequences without an unambiguous match to a single V gene segment were excluded from the earlier analysis of over 500 of the donors. An earlier analysis of several hundred of the donors called V segments functional above 56.7% productive rearrangements and segregating when the between-donor standard deviation exceeded 5%. A statistical classification framework was developed to diagnose cytomegalovirus status using the catalog of TCR beta chain sequences. V and J gene assignment, in a later analysis, came from comparing TCR nucleotide sequences with IMGT/GENE-DB human TR gene sequences. The TCRdist pipeline was used in a later analysis to assign CDR3 sequences and most-parsimonious VDJ recombination scenarios. In a later analysis, every TCR beta chain was defined by the combination of its CDR3 amino acid sequence and its V-gene family, and reads without a unique V-gene family were dropped. To address suspected cross-contamination and a sequencing artifact, a later analysis removed roughly 640 highly shared, low-generation-probability nucleotide sequences. In a later analysis, a clonal expansion index was calculated for each public chain from normalized within-repertoire ranks of inferred template counts. In a later analysis, generation probabilities were computed with a VDJ recombination model fitted to out-of-frame rearrangements, and the resulting probabilities were checked against IGoR. In a later analysis, TCR-TCR, TCR-HLA and TCR-CMV co-occurrence was scored with hypergeometric tests, and a repertoire-size bias correction was applied to TCR pairs. To estimate false discovery rates, a later analysis permuted the HLA or CMV assignments 20 times. In a later analysis, co-occurring TCRs were grouped using DBSCAN, and TCRdist sequence similarity was added for clustering within HLA-allele-positive subsets. Co-occurrence clustering excluded repertoires with fewer than 30,000 or more than 120,000 public chains, plus five with anomalous nucleotide sharing. TCRdb carries this immuneACCESS record with in-frame sequences only. Its versions omit some clonotypes, under half of them owing to an unresolved V gene in the studies checked, with the rest unexplained. For V, J and clone size, that table is used; D and trimming come from the DNA. This sample is represented by around 210,000 clones; roughly 77% of them were singletons. Around 0.42% of the sample lies in the top ten.

For CDR1 and CDR2, the germline V gene lists SGHTA and FQGNSA. Relative to germline, V is missing 5 bases and J is missing 5 bases, with 4 bases of the junction outside any gene match. Taken from cysteine to phenylalanine, the CDR3 has 15 residues. The entry retains the CDR3 DNA only, 45 bases that are in frame from base 1. This entry comes from a study of cytomegalovirus exposure and HLA in healthy donors (TCRdb year 2017). For the wider study: In an earlier analysis of 550 to 750 of the donors, 250 to 350 Gb of sequence data and 117 million unique TCR beta sequences from approximately 180 million T cells were reported. An early release covering roughly 640 HLA-typed donors comprised 300 to 350 gigabases of sequencing data and tens of millions of unique TCR sequences. The genetic ancestry cluster associated with self-reported Caucasian donors included 65% to 90% of the 300 to 400 genotyped donors. The study aimed to test whether signatures of past pathogen exposure could be identified by cataloging public T cell receptors. The study used immunosequencing to profile the T cell repertoires of several hundred subjects and linked those repertoires to cytomegalovirus serostatus. Besides the first cohort of 500 to 700 subjects, a separate validation cohort made up of some 110 different subjects was used. To predict cytomegalovirus infection status, the study combined high-throughput TCR immunosequencing, statistical association of individual TCRs with disease status, and machine learning. In a later analysis, previously published TCR beta repertoires from 666 donors were re-analyzed and high-resolution HLA genotyping was added so that TCR occurrence patterns could be studied. Rather than drawing on any new phenotypic data, the later analysis identified candidate immune exposures from TCR beta sequences and the way those sequences occurred across donors. In an earlier analysis of roughly 600 of the donors, high-throughput TCR beta sequencing was used to judge whether each TCR beta V gene segment behaved as functional or pseudogenic. Donor age, sex, ethnicity and CMV serostatus were compiled alongside the repertoire data. A later genetic analysis took genome-wide SNP genotypes for 398 of the 666 donors and used that subset as a discovery cohort. All discovery cohort repertoires had been generated using a single sequencing platform. Class I and class II HLA loci were covered by the typing at four-digit resolution. Typing coverage varied by locus: roughly 620-640 donors for A, B, C, DRB1 and DQB1; more than 500 for DQA1; approximately 610 for DPA1; some 470 for DPB1. About 5 DR-DQ haplotypes were handled as single units for association and clustering, since linkage in the cohort was strong. On average, about 200,000 unique TCR beta nucleotide sequences were sequenced per donor among 350 to 400 genotyped donors of the cohort, with about 17% of those sequences being non-productive.

Findings and caveats that apply to the study as a whole: The classifier was reported to diagnose cytomegalovirus status with high specificity and sensitivity in both the original and validation cohorts. Presence/absence analyses assumed roughly uniform sequencing depth across donors, an assumption that may not hold. Most TCR sequences were observed very rarely across donors, whereas some public TCRs were present in many individuals. In vitro tests confirmed that three of the cytomegalovirus-associated TCR beta chains recognize cytomegalovirus antigens. In an earlier analysis of 587 of the donors, most TCR beta V segments appeared in productive rearrangements about 90% or about 30% of the time, broadly matching IMGT annotations. A further reported finding was that TCR beta sequences accurately predicted the HLA-A and HLA-B alleles for most subjects in the first cohort. Because the 87-base-pair reads could not distinguish some IMGT-functional V segments, including TRBV6-2 and TRBV6-3, those segments were excluded. The study listed approximately 150 TCR beta chains as associated with cytomegalovirus. The authors suggested that the approach could potentially be extended to other disease states and immunological phenotypes. V-gene and J-gene trimming of TCR beta chains was associated with a missense DCLRE1C variant in a later genetic analysis, and the association was replicated in an independent cohort. At a false discovery rate of 0.05, a later analysis linked around 17,000 TCR beta sequences to specific HLA alleles. The earlier analysis of about 600 of the donors excluded approximately 15 rarely observed V segments, including chromosome 9 orphons, because counts were too low. In a later genetic analysis, fewer N-insertions in productive TCRs were reported among donors in an Asian-associated ancestry cluster than the approximately 710-donor mean. Several of the top co-occurrence clusters appeared to be linked to parvovirus B19, influenza, CMV and Epstein-Barr virus, according to a later analysis. A later analysis found that HLA-associated TCR beta chains were more clonally expanded and had lower generation probabilities than equally common non-associated chains. Correlated functional status among segregating V segments might be attributable to linkage disequilibrium, but an unknown experimental factor could not be ruled out. Because HLA typing was unavailable for some donors at each locus, only the typed subset was used in association tests. The only immune exposure information available for the cohort was CMV serostatus. A group of highly shared sequence variants was considered likely to be a technical artifact of the sequencing pipeline. A later analysis found that most CMV-associated TCR beta chains appeared HLA-restricted, with HLA associations seemingly driven largely by CMV exposure. A later analysis found that TCR association rates varied across HLA loci, with DRB1 alleles showing the most associated TCRs and HLA-C alleles the fewest. When HLA alleles, especially DR and DQ, strongly co-occurred, attributing TCR associations to individual alleles was difficult. The cohort was sequenced for TCR beta chains only, and without alpha or paired-chain data the features that could be detected were limited.

The cohort comprised more than 550 healthy bone marrow donors. All cohort members were sampled while nominally healthy, although unrecorded immune exposures were likely present. The donor tested CMV seropositive, placing the donor among the roughly 270 seropositive members of the cohort. Each donor provided a peripheral blood sample, and peripheral blood mononuclear cells were used for TCR beta sequencing. The Qiagen DNeasy Blood Extraction Kit was used to extract genomic DNA from the blood cell samples. The sequence links TRBV7-2 to TRBJ2-1, and TRBD2 aligns with 12 junction nucleotides. The sequence derives from a male donor in good health and CMV-seropositive. The sequenced material came from PBMCs. The nucleotides read TGTGCCAGCAGCGCAGGACTAGCGGGGAACAATGAGCAGTTCTTC. This yields the protein CASSAGLAGNNEQFF.